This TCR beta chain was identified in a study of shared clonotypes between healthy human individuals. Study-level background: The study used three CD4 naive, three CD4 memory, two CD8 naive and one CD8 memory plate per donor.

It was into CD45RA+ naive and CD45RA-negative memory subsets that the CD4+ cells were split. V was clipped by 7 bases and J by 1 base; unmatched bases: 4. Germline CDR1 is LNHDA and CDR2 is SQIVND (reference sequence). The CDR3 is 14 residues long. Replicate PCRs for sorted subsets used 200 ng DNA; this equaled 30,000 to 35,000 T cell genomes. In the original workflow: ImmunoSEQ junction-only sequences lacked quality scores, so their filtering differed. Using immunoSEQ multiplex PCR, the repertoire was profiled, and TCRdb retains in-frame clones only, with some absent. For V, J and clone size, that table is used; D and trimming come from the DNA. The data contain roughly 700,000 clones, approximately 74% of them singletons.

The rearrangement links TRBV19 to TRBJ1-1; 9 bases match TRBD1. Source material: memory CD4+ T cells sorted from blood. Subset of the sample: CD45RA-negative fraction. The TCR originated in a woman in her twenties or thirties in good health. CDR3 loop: CASTADRGNTEAFF. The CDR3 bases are TGTGCCAGTACTGCGGACAGGGGGAACACTGAAGCTTTCTTT.